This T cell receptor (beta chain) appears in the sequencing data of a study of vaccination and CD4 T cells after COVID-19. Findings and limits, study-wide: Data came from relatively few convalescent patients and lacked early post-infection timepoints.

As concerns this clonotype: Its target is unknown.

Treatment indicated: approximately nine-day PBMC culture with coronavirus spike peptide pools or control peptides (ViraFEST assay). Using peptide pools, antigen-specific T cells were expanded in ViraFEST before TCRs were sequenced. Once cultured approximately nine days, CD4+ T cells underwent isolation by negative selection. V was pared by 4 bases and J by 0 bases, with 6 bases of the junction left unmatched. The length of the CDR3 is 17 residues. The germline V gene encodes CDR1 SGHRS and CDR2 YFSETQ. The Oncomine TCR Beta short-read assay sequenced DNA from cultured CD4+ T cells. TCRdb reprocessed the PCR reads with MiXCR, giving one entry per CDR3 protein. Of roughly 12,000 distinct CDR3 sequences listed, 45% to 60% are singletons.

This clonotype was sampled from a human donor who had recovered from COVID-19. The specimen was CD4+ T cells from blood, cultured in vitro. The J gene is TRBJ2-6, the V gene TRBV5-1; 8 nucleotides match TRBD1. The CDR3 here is CASSSQGAASGANVLTF. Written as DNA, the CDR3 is TGCGCCAGCAGCAGCCAGGGGGCCGCCTCTGGGGCCAACGTCCTGACTTTC.